The 19 T cell receptor beta chains reported below all come from one sample, sequenced in a study of blood T cell repertoires in COVID-19 (dated by TCRdb to 2020 to 2021). Library generation was performed with the immunoSEQ multiplex PCR assay. TCRdb holds this immuneACCESS table with in-frame rearrangements only. Some clones are missing; in checked studies, unresolved V genes explain under half, and the rest has no known cause. For this sample there are about 77,000 clones; more than 70% appear just once. The top ten constitute about 7% of the sample. Source material: peripheral blood. The receptors originated from a woman older than 75 with acute or convalescent COVID-19.

The rearrangement links TRBV10-3 to TRBJ2-7, with 12 bases fitting TRBD1. The ends lost 3 bases at V and 5 bases at J; junction bases unmatched: 2. The CDR3 has 14 residues. Germline CDR1 reads ENHRY; CDR2 reads SYGVKD. In DNA form, the CDR3 reads TGTGCCATCAGTGATGGGACAGGGGGCGACGAGCAGTACTTC. Translation: CAISDGTGGDEQYF.

In DNA, the CDR3 is TGCGCCAGCAGCTTGGTCTTGGGGACAGGAGGAGGTGAGCAGTTCTTC. This codes for CASSLVLGTGGGEQFF. The chain uses TRBV5-1 and TRBJ2-1, with 8 bases fitting TRBD1. J gave up 9 bases and V 0 bases, and 11 bases lay outside the gene matches. The CDR3 is made up of 16 amino acids. The germline CDR1 and CDR2 sequences are SGHRS and YFSETQ.

The chain has TRBV7-6 and TRBJ2-5, with TRBD2 identical over 8 bases. J gave up 5 bases and V 5 bases, and 7 bases lay outside the gene matches. This CDR3 is built from 14 residues. Germline-derived CDR1 and CDR2 are SGHVS and FNYEAQ. The DNA for the CDR3 is TGTGCCAGCAGCCCCCGCCGGGGGGGGGAGACCCAGTACTTC. It translates to CASSPRRGGETQYF.

V usage is TRBV2 and J usage is TRBJ2-1; no clear D gene. Trimming cost V 7 bases and J 2 bases, with 9 bases left between them. The CDR3 covers 13 residues. Germline CDR1 SNHLY, CDR2 FYNNEI. In DNA, the CDR3 is TGTGCCAGCAACGACAACACCTACAATGAGCAGTTCTTC. It codes for CASNDNTYNEQFF.

About this clone itself: The junction differs from germline at one of its ends, possibly a read error. The genes are TRBV6-2 or TRBV6-3 and TRBJ2-7; TRBD1 matches 7 bases. CDR3 length: 15 amino acids. From germline, CDR1 is MNHEY and CDR2 SVGEGT. CDR3 DNA: TGTGCCAGCAGTTACACAGGGGTGGTATCCTCCGAGCAGTACTTC. Translation: CASSYTGVVSSEQYF.

This chain connects TRBV5-5 to TRBJ2-1, with TRBD2 matching over 8 bases. The CDR3 sequence is 13 residues long. Per germline, CDR1 SGHKS and CDR2 YYEKEE (reference sequence). V shed 4 bases, J shed 7 bases, and the junction held 4 bases outside the gene matches. As DNA, the CDR3 is TGTGCCAGCAGCCGGACTAGCTTTAATGAGCAGTTCTTC. This translates into CASSRTSFNEQFF.

The chain has TRBV3-1 (or the pseudogene TRBV3-2) and TRBJ1-6; the D gene is possibly TRBD1 (5 bases). Between the trimmed V and J ends, which lost 4 bases and 7 bases, there was a span of 11 bases. CDR1 is LGHDT, CDR2 YNNKEL, per germline (reference sequence). The CDR3 is 14 amino acids. CDR3 nucleotide sequence: TGTGCCAGCAGCCGCCCAGGGTACAATTCACCCCTCCACTTT. This codes for CASSRPGYNSPLHF.

The V and J genes are TRBV28 and TRBJ2-1; D perhaps matches TRBD2 (6 bases). The CDR3 extends over 13 amino acids. The V end lost 6 bases, the J end lost 4 bases, and 10 bases lay between the germline ends. Germline CDR1 MDHEN, CDR2 SYDVKM. DNA for the CDR3: TGTGCCAGCAGCCGGGACTCTTACAATGAGCAGTTCTTC. It translates to CASSRDSYNEQFF.

The chain employs TRBV18 and TRBJ1-2; no firm D call. The CDR3 is 14 residues long. Trimming cost V 3 bases and J 0 bases, with 8 bases left between them. Germline assignment: CDR1 KGHSH and CDR2 LQKENI. The CDR3 DNA follows: TGTGCCAGCTCACCGTTGGAGACTAACTATGGCTACACCTTC. This codes for CASSPLETNYGYTF.

The table lists this clone with a few counts. For the CDR3, the DNA is TGCGCCAGCAGCCACAACCTAGCGGGTTTCTACAATGAGCAGTTCTTC. This sequence encodes CASSHNLAGFYNEQFF. The rearrangement links TRBV4-1 to TRBJ2-1; 8 positions agree with TRBD2. The germline V gene has CDR1 MGHRA and CDR2 YSYEKL. This CDR3 has 16 amino acids. With 3 bases clipped from V and 3 bases from J, the junction kept 7 bases outside the gene matches.

The chain couples TRBV19 to TRBJ1-4; 7 nucleotides agree with TRBD1. Germline CDR1 reads LNHDA; CDR2 reads SQIVND (reference sequence). This CDR3 comprises 14 residues. The V and J ends lost 7 bases and 6 bases, in that order; junction bases with no gene match: 8. DNA of the CDR3: TGTGCCAGTACCCCGACAGGGAGTTATGAAAAACTGTTTTTT. This gives the protein CASTPTGSYEKLFF.

Only one count was recorded for this clone. The J gene is TRBJ2-1, the V gene TRBV7-9; 8 positions agree with TRBD1. Germline-derived CDR1 and CDR2 are SEHNR and FQNEAQ (reference sequence). This CDR3 has 14 amino acids. Trimming cost V 2 bases and J 8 bases; bases outside gene matches: 5. The CDR3 here is CASSLIQGDDEQFF. CDR3 in DNA: TGTGCCAGCAGCTTAATACAGGGGGACGATGAGCAGTTCTTC.

This chain connects TRBV5-1 to TRBJ1-1; D is ambiguous. Trimming left V 4 bases short and J 1 base short, with 11 bases between. Germline CDR1 reads SGHRS; CDR2 reads YFSETQ. CDR3 length: 14 amino acids. The CDR3 DNA sequence: TGCGCCAGCAGCCCGGGATACACGAACACTGAAGCTTTCTTT. Protein sequence: CASSPGYTNTEAFF.

This chain uses TRBV6-5 with TRBJ1-5, with D unresolved. V gave up 4 bases and J gave up 2 bases, with 15 bases separating them. This CDR3 comprises 16 residues. Per germline, CDR1 MNHEY and CDR2 SVGAGI. The CDR3 sequence: CASSFAGSWGNQPQHF. The CDR3 nucleotides are TGTGCCAGCAGTTTTGCCGGGTCGTGGGGCAATCAGCCCCAGCATTTT.

The chain recombines TRBV6-5 with TRBJ1-1; weak D call: TRBD1 (5 bases). The CDR3 has 12 residues. V was clipped by 10 bases and J by 5 bases, with 14 bases between them. Germline V gene sequence: CDR1 MNHEY, CDR2 SVGAGI. CDR3: CATVQGGTEAFF. The CDR3 DNA reads as TGTGCCACAGTCCAGGGTGGGACTGAAGCTTTCTTT.

The count of this clone is one. This rearrangement joins TRBV9 to TRBJ1-2; 7 bases fit TRBD1. The CDR3 is made up of 15 amino acids. Per germline, CDR1 SGDLS and CDR2 YYNGEE. V lost 7 bases to trimming and J lost 6 bases; unmatched junction nucleotides: 15. In DNA, the CDR3 is TGTGCCAGCGAACGTTTGACAGGGTTCAAGGATGGCTACACCTTC. Translated, it gives CASERLTGFKDGYTF.

The V and J genes are TRBV20-1 and TRBJ1-2; 7 bases line up with TRBD1. V lost 6 bases and J lost 7; bases outside the gene matches: 5. Per the germline V gene, CDR1 is DFQATT and CDR2 is SNEGSKA (reference sequence). CDR3 length: 11 residues. For the CDR3, the DNA is TGCAGTGCGGGGACAGCGCCTGGCTACACCTTC. It translates to CSAGTAPGYTF.

This chain connects TRBV7-2 to TRBJ2-5; 9 nucleotides line up with TRBD2. CDR1 and CDR2 from the germline V gene are SGHTA and FQGNSA. This CDR3 has 19 residues. Losses at the gene ends were 0 bases for V and 6 bases for J; bases not matched to a gene: 17. The CDR3 is CASSLAFRSGGFLRKTQYF. Written as DNA, the CDR3 is TGTGCCAGCAGCTTAGCTTTTAGGAGCGGGGGGTTTCTCAGAAAGACCCAGTACTTC.

The gene calls are TRBV6-7 and TRBJ2-1; TRBD2 matches at 11 bases. TRBV6-7 is known as an ORF, though its function is uncertain. The CDR3 has 15 residues. The V gene end was trimmed by 5 bases and the J gene end by 5 bases; junction bases not matched to a gene: 5. Here the CDR3 DNA reads TGTGCCAGCAGTCAGACTAGCGGGGCTAACAATGAGCAGTTCTTC. Protein product: CASSQTSGANNEQFF.